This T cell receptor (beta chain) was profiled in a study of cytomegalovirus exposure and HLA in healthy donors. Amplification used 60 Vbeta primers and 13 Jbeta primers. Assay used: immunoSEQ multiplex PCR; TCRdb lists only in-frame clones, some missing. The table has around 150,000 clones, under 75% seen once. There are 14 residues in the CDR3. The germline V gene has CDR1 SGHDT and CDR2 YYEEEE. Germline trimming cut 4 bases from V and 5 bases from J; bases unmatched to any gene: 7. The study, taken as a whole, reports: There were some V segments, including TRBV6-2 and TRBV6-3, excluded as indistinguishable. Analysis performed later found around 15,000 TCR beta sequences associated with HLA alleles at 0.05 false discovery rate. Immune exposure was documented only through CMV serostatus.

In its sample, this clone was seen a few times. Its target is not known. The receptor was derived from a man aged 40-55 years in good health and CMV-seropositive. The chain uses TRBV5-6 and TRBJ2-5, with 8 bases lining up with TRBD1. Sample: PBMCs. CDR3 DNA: TGTGCCAGCAGCCTGACAGGGGATAAGGAGACCCAGTACTTC. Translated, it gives CASSLTGDKETQYF.